What follows are 3 T cell receptor beta chains derived from one specimen sequenced in a study of post-analysis software for immune sequencing data. Study-wide findings and caveats: Five or six TRBV segments appeared more often in patients than in controls, and TRBV5-6, TRBV5-1 and TRBV20-1 were among these.

What these receptors recognize is not known. Presence of unique molecular identifiers characterized the TCR beta cDNA libraries. TCRdb reprocessed the PCR reads with MiXCR, giving one entry per CDR3 protein. The sample has 400,000 to 500,000 distinct CDR3 sequences, 30% to 45% seen once; the top ten hold 7.6%. Material for sequencing was blood. The receptor source for this set is a girl aged 2 to 10 with multiple sclerosis.

The gene calls are TRBV18 and TRBJ1-1, with D possibly being TRBD1 (5 bases). Germline lookup yields CDR1 KGHSH and CDR2 LQKENI. V lost 2 bases to trimming and J lost 4 bases, with 11 bases between them. This CDR3 region has 14 residues. The CDR3 DNA reads as TGTGCCAGCTCACCAAATGTGAGGGGCACTGAAGCTTTCTTT. It codes for CASSPNVRGTEAFF.

This clonotype was observed a few times. Mismatch with germline at one junction end may stem from a read error. The chain has TRBV4-3 and TRBJ2-1; D may be TRBD2 (5 bases). Germline V lookup: CDR1 LGHNA, CDR2 YSLEER. The CDR3 is 16 residues long. CDR3 nucleotides: TGCGTCAGCAGCCCCCATATAGGGAGTGGCTACAATGAGCAGTTCTTC. Protein product: CVSSPHIGSGYNEQFF.

This clonotype has only a few counts. The rearrangement links TRBV20-1 to TRBJ1-2; possible D gene TRBD1, 6 bases. This CDR3 is built from 14 residues. In germline, CDR1 is DFQATT, CDR2 SNEGSKA (reference sequence). The V gene lost 4 bases and the J gene lost 4 bases, with 16 bases spanning the gap. The CDR3 here is CSAIDRRAFYGYTF. The CDR3 DNA is TGCAGTGCTATAGACAGGCGAGCATTCTATGGCTACACCTTC.